Below are 25 T cell receptor beta chains sequenced from a single sample in a study of blood T cell repertoires in COVID-19. Measured with immunoSEQ multiplex PCR; TCRdb has only the in-frame clones, and not every one. The sample yields 65,000 to 75,000 clones, 70% to 90% seen once. Sequences were obtained from peripheral blood. Receptors originate from a man between 50 and 59 years old with active COVID-19.

The rearrangement joins TRBV7-2 to TRBJ1-1, with TRBD1 matching over 7 bases. CDR1 and CDR2 from the germline V gene are SGHTA and FQGNSA. The V gene end was trimmed by 5 bases and the J gene end by 7 bases; junction bases not matched to a gene: 7. The CDR3 has 13 residues. The CDR3 region is CASSISRDSEAFF. DNA for the CDR3: TGTGCCAGCAGCATCTCCCGGGACAGTGAAGCTTTCTTT.

The gene calls are TRBV2 and TRBJ1-4; 8 nucleotides agree with TRBD1. The V gene end was trimmed by 8 bases and the J gene end by 8 bases; junction bases not matched to a gene: 4. CDR3 length: 12 residues. Germline V gene data show CDR1 as SNHLY and CDR2 as FYNNEI. The CDR3 region is CASRDRGEKLFF. The CDR3, as DNA: TGTGCCAGCCGAGACAGGGGCGAAAAACTGTTTTTT.

In nucleotides, the CDR3 is TGCGCCAGCAGCCAAGAGAGGAGCGGGGAGGGACCAGATACGCAGTATTTT. It is translated as CASSQERSGEGPDTQYF. V usage is TRBV4-1 and J usage is TRBJ2-3; 7 bases map to TRBD2. The V gene's germline CDR1 is MGHRA and CDR2 YSYEKL. The CDR3 has 17 amino acids. Unmatched junction bases numbered 10, after V lost 0 bases and J lost 4 bases.

The V gene is TRBV11-2, the J gene TRBJ2-1; D perhaps matches TRBD2 (6 bases). CDR3 length equals 16 residues. Trimming shortened V by 3 bases and J by 4 bases, and 16 bases separated the two germline ends. CDR1 SGHAT and CDR2 FQNNGV come from the germline V gene. The CDR3 DNA follows: TGTGCCAGCAGCTTTCCAGTGGGACTGTCATACAATGAGCAGTTCTTC. It yields the protein CASSFPVGLSYNEQFF.

V is TRBV3-1 (or the pseudogene TRBV3-2) and J is TRBJ2-7; D not resolved. Trimming pared 4 bases from V and 7 bases from J, leaving 17 bases between. Germline CDR1 reads LGHDT; CDR2 reads YNNKEL (reference sequence). This CDR3 spans 14 amino acids. CDR3 amino acids: CASSPVDSLLEQYF. The DNA of the CDR3 is TGTGCCAGCAGCCCAGTAGACTCCCTTCTGGAGCAGTACTTC.

The rearrangement uses TRBV30 and TRBJ1-1; a weak D match, TRBD1 (6 bases). The length of the CDR3 is 14 residues. Germline CDR1 GTSNPN, CDR2 SVGIG (reference sequence). The V and J ends lost 7 bases and 2 bases respectively, with 17 bases between them. The CDR3 sequence is CASRTGTKNTEAFF. The CDR3 DNA is TGTGCCTCCCGAACCGGGACAAAAAACACTGAAGCTTTCTTT.

This clone was found once. The rearrangement links TRBV25-1 to TRBJ2-3, with 9 positions matching TRBD2. The J segment lost 5 bases and the V segment lost 2 bases, leaving 5 bases of the junction unmatched. The CDR3 extends over 15 amino acids. CDR1 and CDR2 (germline): MGHDK, SYGVNS. The CDR3 region is CASSEPSGIEDTQYF. Here the CDR3 DNA reads TGTGCCAGCAGTGAACCTAGCGGGATTGAAGATACGCAGTATTTT. Supplemented by reference TRBV25-1 and TRBJ2-3, the full variable domain reads EADIYQTPRYLVIGTGKKITLECSQTMGHDKMYWYQQDPGMELHLIHYSYGVNSTEKGDLSSESTVSRIRTEHFPLTLESARPSHTSQYLCASSEPSGIEDTQYFGPGTRLTVL.

A single count supports this clone. The chain employs TRBV18 and TRBJ2-7, with D tentatively TRBD2 (6 bases). Per the germline V gene, CDR1 is KGHSH and CDR2 is LQKENI. The CDR3 is 14 amino acids. V was shortened by 3 bases and J by 3 bases, with 12 bases between the two germline ends. This CDR3 is CASSPTGTGYEQYF. The CDR3 DNA reads TGTGCCAGCTCACCGACCGGGACTGGCTACGAGCAGTACTTC.

Worth noting for this clone: Other DNA sequences of this sample code for an identical CDR3. V usage is TRBV5-1 and J usage is TRBJ1-2; D gene uncertain. CDR3 length equals 14 residues. V was clipped by 1 base and J by 2 bases, with 9 bases between them. Germline assignment: CDR1 SGHRS and CDR2 YFSETQ. This chain's CDR3 is CASSLSPANYGYTF. Written as DNA, the CDR3 is TGCGCCAGCAGCTTGAGTCCAGCGAACTATGGCTACACCTTC. The entire variable domain, with the rest obtained from reference TRBV5-1 and TRBJ1-2, is as follows: KAGVTQTPRYLIKTRGQQVTLSCSPISGHRSVSWYQQTPGQGLQFLFEYFSETQRNKGNFPGRFSGRQFSNSRSEMNVSTLELGDSALYLCASSLSPANYGYTFGSGTRLTVV.

This clone was seen once. The chain joins TRBV19 to TRBJ1-2; 7 bases match TRBD1. The CDR3 length is 12 residues. Germline V CDR1 and CDR2: LNHDA, SQIVND (reference sequence). Trimming at V came to 7 bases and at J to 7 bases, leaving 6 bases not matched to a gene. The CDR3: CASNLGTAGYTF. The DNA for the CDR3 is TGTGCCAGTAATCTCGGGACAGCTGGCTACACCTTC.

The V call is TRBV4-3, the J call TRBJ2-1, with 13 bases matching TRBD2. The CDR3 runs to 18 residues. Germline CDR1 is LGHNA and CDR2 is YSLEER. V lost 3 bases and J lost 4; bases outside the gene matches: 9. The CDR3 bases are TGCGCCAGCAGCCAGGACCCAACTAGCGGGGGGGTTTACAATGAGCAGTTCTTC. Amino acids: CASSQDPTSGGVYNEQFF.

The chain recombines TRBV9 with TRBJ1-2; D not certain. Germline assignment: CDR1 SGDLS and CDR2 YYNGEE. The CDR3 loop spans 13 amino acids. Deletions cut 0 bases from V and 2 bases from J, with 5 bases between. The DNA for the CDR3 is TGTGCCAGCAGCGTAGGAGGGAACTATGGCTACACCTTC. It yields the protein CASSVGGNYGYTF.

This chain uses TRBV7-3 with TRBJ2-2, with D perhaps matching TRBD2 (5 bases). V lost 5 bases and J 1 base, leaving 14 bases between the germline ends. Per the germline V gene, CDR1 is SGHTA and CDR2 is FQGTGA. The CDR3 totals 16 residues. The CDR3 sequence is CASSPQSGKNTGELFF. DNA for the CDR3: TGTGCCAGCAGCCCTCAAAGCGGAAAGAACACCGGGGAGCTGTTTTTT.

CDR3 sequence reads: CASSVGTGYSPLHF. The CDR3 DNA sequence: TGTGCCAGCAGCGTGGGGACAGGGTATTCACCCCTCCACTTT. The rearrangement joins TRBV9 to TRBJ1-6; 9 bases match TRBD1. This CDR3 comprises 14 residues. Germline V CDR1 and CDR2: SGDLS, YYNGEE. After removal of 2 bases from V and 8 bases from J, the junction contained 2 bases not matched to a gene.

The V call is TRBV5-1, the J call TRBJ2-1, with TRBD1 identical over 9 bases. Germline CDR1 and CDR2: SGHRS and YFSETQ. The CDR3 runs 16 residues. Trimming cost V 6 bases and J 2 bases; bases outside gene matches: 9. The CDR3 is CASTPQRTGAYNEQFF. Here the CDR3 DNA reads TGCGCCAGCACCCCACAACGGACAGGGGCCTACAATGAGCAGTTCTTC.

The V call is TRBV9, the J call TRBJ2-7, with 10 bases that match TRBD1. Losses at the gene ends were 4 bases for V and 0 bases for J; bases not matched to a gene: 7. Per the germline V gene, CDR1 is SGDLS and CDR2 is YYNGEE. The CDR3 covers 16 residues. CDR3 DNA: TGTGCCAGCAGCCCTGGGACAGGGGCCATCTCCTACGAGCAGTACTTC. Translating it yields CASSPGTGAISYEQYF.

This clone was counted between two and nine times. The chain has TRBV7-2 and TRBJ1-1; 8 bases align to TRBD1. With 4 bases clipped from V and 5 bases from J, the junction kept 9 bases outside the gene matches. CDR1 and CDR2 from the germline V gene are SGHTA and FQGNSA. The CDR3 has 15 residues. The CDR3: CASSSRRGRGTEAFF. The CDR3 DNA sequence: TGTGCCAGCAGCTCCCGCAGGGGGCGCGGGACTGAAGCTTTCTTT.

The rearrangement joins TRBV21-1 to TRBJ2-7; the DNA was not used to check the table's D call, TRBD2. TRBV21-1 is a known pseudogene. The CDR3 spans 11 residues. Here the CDR3 reads CASRSIGEQYF. The DNA for the CDR3 is TGTGCCAGCAGGTCTATCGGCGAGCAGTACTTC.

The chain joins TRBV19 to TRBJ2-2, with a tentative D call TRBD2 (5 bases). The ends were cut back, 2 bases at V and 6 bases at J, with 13 bases in the middle. This CDR3 region has 15 residues. Germline values: CDR1 LNHDA, CDR2 SQIVND (reference sequence). The DNA of the CDR3 is TGTGCCAGTAGTATAAGCCGGGGATCTCCCGGGGAGCTGTTTTTT. Translated, it gives CASSISRGSPGELFF.

V and J are TRBV28 and TRBJ2-2; D perhaps matches TRBD2 (5 bases). The CDR3 loop spans 14 amino acids. Deletions cut 2 bases from V and 8 bases from J, with 12 bases between. Germline V gene data show CDR1 as MDHEN and CDR2 as SYDVKM. CDR3 sequence reads: CASSLTGKSGELFF. The CDR3 nucleotides are TGTGCCAGCAGTTTAACGGGAAAGTCGGGGGAGCTGTTTTTT.

This clone has more than one count but fewer than ten. V usage is TRBV29-1 and J usage is TRBJ2-2; 9 bases fit TRBD1. J was trimmed by 8 bases and V by 5 bases; bases with no gene match: 9. In germline, CDR1 is SQVTM, CDR2 ANQGSEA. The CDR3 has 14 residues. The CDR3 sequence is CSVIGTGSTGELFF. The CDR3 DNA reads TGCAGCGTTATAGGGACAGGGAGTACAGGGGAGCTGTTTTTT.

The chain links TRBV5-1 to TRBJ2-5; TRBD1 might be the D (5 bases). Trimming left V 0 bases short and J 1 base short, with 7 bases between. The CDR3 is made up of 14 amino acids. CDR1 is SGHRS and CDR2 is YFSETQ in the germline V gene. This CDR3 reads CASSLGQLQETQYF. In DNA form, the CDR3 reads TGCGCCAGCAGCTTGGGACAGCTCCAAGAGACCCAGTACTTC.

V and J are TRBV11-3 and TRBJ1-2; TRBD1 agrees at 8 bases. CDR3 length: 13 residues. J was trimmed by 2 bases and V by 5 bases; bases with no gene match: 1. Germline V lookup: CDR1 SGHNT, CDR2 YENEEA. In nucleotides, the CDR3 is TGTGCCAGCAGCAGACAGGGGAACTATGGCTACACCTTC. Its protein is CASSRQGNYGYTF.

V gene TRBV27 combines with J gene TRBJ2-2, with a tentative D call TRBD1 (6 bases). Per germline, CDR1 MNHEY and CDR2 SMNVEV (reference sequence). Trimming shortened V by 8 bases and J by 4 bases, and 17 bases separated the two germline ends. The CDR3 has 15 residues. The CDR3 nucleotides read TGTGCCAGCGGACAGCAGCTAGGGATCACCGGGGAGCTGTTTTTT. Its protein product is CASGQQLGITGELFF.

The chain is built from TRBV14 and TRBJ2-7; D may be TRBD2 (5 bases). Germline V CDR1 and CDR2: SGHDN, FVKESK. This CDR3 contains 12 residues. The V gene lost 2 bases and the J gene lost 8 bases, with 10 bases spanning the gap. The CDR3 sequence is CASSQSGGKQYF. The CDR3 nucleotides read TGTGCCAGCAGCCAATCTGGAGGCAAGCAGTACTTC.